This T cell receptor beta chain emerged from a study of blood T cell repertoires in COVID-19. Study-level information: Acute and convalescent COVID-19 samples came from the United States, Italy and Spain. The cDNA or gDNA used as material had been derived from T cells, B-cell-depleted T cells, or PBMCs.

In the source study's methods: Amplification of reference gene primers provided the estimated nucleated cell counts. Using immunoSEQ multiplex PCR, the repertoire was profiled, and TCRdb retains in-frame clones only, with some absent. D and trimming come from the DNA, and the V and J calls and clone size come from that table. The data show around 200,000 clones, about four fifths seen once. The TCR sequence derives from a human donor in a cohort sampled during active COVID-19. What was sequenced was peripheral blood.

CDR3: CASSQAGLADQFQETQYF. Written as DNA, the CDR3 is TGTGCCAGCAGCCAAGCGGGGCTAGCGGACCAATTCCAAGAGACCCAGTACTTC. The chain uses TRBV3-1 (or the pseudogene TRBV3-2) and TRBJ2-5, with 7 bases that match TRBD2. V trimming: 1 base; J trimming: 1 base; junction bases outside the gene matches: 12. This CDR3 is built from 18 residues. Germline V gene sequence: CDR1 LGHDT, CDR2 YNNKEL (reference sequence).